A single sample gave rise to the 7 T cell receptor beta chains below, sequenced in a study of T cell changes during pregnancy in multiple sclerosis. This table comes from immunoSEQ multiplex PCR, and its TCRdb copy is limited to in-frame clones, with some not included. This table holds about 25,000 clones, roughly 90% found once. Sequencing was performed on CD8+ T cells from peripheral blood mononuclear cells, taken in the third trimester of pregnancy. The receptors originated from a female donor in good health, enrolled as a control in a pregnancy study.

This rearrangement joins TRBV19 to TRBJ2-1; 8 bases are a match to TRBD1. The CDR3 totals 15 residues. The germline gives CDR1 LNHDA, CDR2 SQIVND (reference sequence). J was trimmed by 7 bases and V by 3 bases; bases with no gene match: 8. As DNA, the CDR3 is TGTGCCAGTAGTATCGGGCAGGGGGCATTGAATGAGCAGTTCTTC. This encodes CASSIGQGALNEQFF. The variable domain in full, completed from reference TRBV19 and TRBJ2-1, reads DGGITQSPKYLFRKEGQNVTLSCEQNLNHDAMYWYRQDPGQGLRLIYYSQIVNDFQKGDIAEGYSVSREKKESFPLTVTSAQKNPTAFYLCASSIGQGALNEQFFGPGTRLTVL.

The chain employs TRBV6-1 and TRBJ1-1, with D tentatively TRBD1 (5 bases). Per the germline V gene, CDR1 is MNHNS and CDR2 is SASEGT. The CDR3 runs 13 residues. The V gene lost 6 bases and the J gene lost 3 bases, with 11 bases spanning the gap. The CDR3 DNA sequence: TGTGCCAGCAGCCTCTGGGGGGACACTGAAGCTTTCTTT. It specifies CASSLWGDTEAFF.

A few counts support this clone. The chain links TRBV27 to TRBJ2-2, with D maybe TRBD2 (5 bases). Germline assignment: CDR1 MNHEY and CDR2 SMNVEV (reference sequence). This CDR3 comprises 17 residues. V gave up 2 bases and J gave up 0 bases, with 13 bases separating them. CDR3 bases: TGTGCCAGCAGTTTAAACATCCTAGCCGCGAACACCGGGGAGCTGTTTTTT. Translation gives CASSLNILAANTGELFF.

This clone was picked up a small number of times. The chain joins TRBV11-2 to TRBJ2-7, with a possible D match to TRBD2 (6 bases). The V gene lost 5 bases and the J gene lost 0 bases, with 20 bases spanning the gap. CDR1 is SGHAT, CDR2 FQNNGV, per germline. The CDR3 has 17 residues. CDR3 in amino acids: CASSNFPGLLSSYEQYF. In DNA, the CDR3 is TGTGCCAGCAGCAATTTCCCGGGACTTCTGAGCTCCTACGAGCAGTACTTC.

This chain links TRBV27 with TRBJ2-1; 9 positions agree with TRBD1. The CDR3 runs to 12 residues. The V gene end was trimmed by 4 bases and the J gene end by 13 bases; junction bases not matched to a gene: 5. Per the germline V gene, CDR1 is MNHEY and CDR2 is SMNVEV (reference sequence). CDR3 nucleotides: TGTGCCAGCAGTTCACAGGGGGCACTTCAGTTCTTC. Amino acid sequence: CASSSQGALQFF.

V and J are TRBV19 and TRBJ2-1; 10 bases line up with TRBD2. Germline V gene sequence: CDR1 LNHDA, CDR2 SQIVND (reference sequence). The V segment lost 4 bases and the J segment 7 bases; nucleotides outside the gene matches: 10. The CDR3 covers 16 residues. CDR3 amino acids: CASSSGTSETENEQFF. Here the CDR3 DNA reads TGTGCCAGTAGTAGCGGGACTAGCGAAACGGAAAATGAGCAGTTCTTC.

The V and J genes are TRBV18 and TRBJ2-1, with unresolved D. The CDR3 spans 10 residues. Trimming took off 6 bases at V and 8 bases at J, with 5 bases between the two ends. Germline V gene sequence: CDR1 KGHSH, CDR2 LQKENI. The CDR3 protein is CASSRDEQFF. CDR3 nucleotides: TGTGCCAGCTCCCGGGATGAGCAGTTCTTC. The variable domain in full, completed from reference TRBV18 and TRBJ2-1, reads NAGVMQNPRHLVRRRGQEARLRCSPMKGHSHVYWYRQLPEEGLKFMVYLQKENIIDESGMPKERFSAEFPKEGPSILRIQQVVRGDSAAYFCASSRDEQFFGPGTRLTVL.